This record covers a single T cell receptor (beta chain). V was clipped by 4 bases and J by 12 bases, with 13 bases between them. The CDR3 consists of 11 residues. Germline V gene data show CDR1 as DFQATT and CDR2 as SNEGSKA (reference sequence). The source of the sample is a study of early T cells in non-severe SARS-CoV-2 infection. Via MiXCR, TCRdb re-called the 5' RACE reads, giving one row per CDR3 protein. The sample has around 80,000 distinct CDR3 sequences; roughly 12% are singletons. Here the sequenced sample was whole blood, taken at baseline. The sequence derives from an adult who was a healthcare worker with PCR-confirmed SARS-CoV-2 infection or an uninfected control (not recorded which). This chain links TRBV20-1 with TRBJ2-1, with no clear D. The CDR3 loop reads CSAIGHDAQFF. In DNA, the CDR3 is TGCAGTGCTATTGGTCACGATGCGCAGTTCTTC.